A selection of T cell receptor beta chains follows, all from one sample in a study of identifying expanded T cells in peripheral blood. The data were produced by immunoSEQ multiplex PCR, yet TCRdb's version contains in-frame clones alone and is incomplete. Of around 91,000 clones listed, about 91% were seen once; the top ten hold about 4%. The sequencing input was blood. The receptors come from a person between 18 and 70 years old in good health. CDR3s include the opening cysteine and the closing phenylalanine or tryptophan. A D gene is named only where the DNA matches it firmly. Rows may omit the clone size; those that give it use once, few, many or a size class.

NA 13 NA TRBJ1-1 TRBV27 CASSSQGGTEAFF TGTGCCAGCAGTTCGCAAGGGGGCACTGAAGCTTTCTTT
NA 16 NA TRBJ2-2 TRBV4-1 CASSQNIREYTGELFF TGCGCCAGCAGCCAAAACATCAGGGAGTACACCGGGGAGCTGTTTTTT
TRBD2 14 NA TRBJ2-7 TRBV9 CASSGELRGSEQYF TGTGCCAGCAGCGGCGAATTGCGGGGGAGCGAGCAGTACTTC
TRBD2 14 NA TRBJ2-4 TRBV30 CAWAAGVAKNIQYF TGTGCCTGGGCAGCGGGGGTAGCCAAAAACATTCAGTACTTC
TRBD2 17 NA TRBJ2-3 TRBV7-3 CASSLSGSGRETDTQYF TGTGCCAGCAGCTTAAGTGGGAGCGGGAGGGAGACAGATACGCAGTATTTT
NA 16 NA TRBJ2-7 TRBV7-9 CASSLAGTPAPYEQYF TGTGCCAGCAGCTTAGCGGGAACACCAGCCCCCTACGAGCAGTACTTC
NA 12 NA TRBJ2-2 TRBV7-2 CASSLLAGELFF TGTGCCAGCAGCCTACTAGCCGGGGAGCTGTTTTTT
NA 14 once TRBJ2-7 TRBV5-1 CASSPLGGSGEQYF TGCGCCAGCAGCCCCCTGGGCGGTTCGGGGGAGCAGTACTTC
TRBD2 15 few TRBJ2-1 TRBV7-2 CASSSRGSTYNEQFF TGTGCCAGCAGCAGTCGCGGGAGTACCTACAATGAGCAGTTCTTC
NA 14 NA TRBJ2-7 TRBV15 CATSRDPGTYEQYF TGTGCCACCAGCAGAGATCCAGGAACCTACGAGCAGTACTTC
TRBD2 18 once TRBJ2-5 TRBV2 CASRKKSGGGKPQETQYF TGTGCCAGCAGGAAGAAGAGCGGCGGGGGGAAACCCCAAGAGACCCAGTACTTC
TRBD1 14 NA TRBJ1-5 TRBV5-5 CASSRGQVNQPQHF TGTGCCAGCAGCCGCGGACAGGTCAATCAGCCCCAGCATTTT
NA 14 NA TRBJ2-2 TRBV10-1 CASSESTLTGELFF TGCGCCAGCAGTGAGTCTACCCTGACCGGGGAGCTGTTTTTT
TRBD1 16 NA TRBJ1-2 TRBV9 CASSVAVTGGPYGYTF TGTGCCAGCAGCGTAGCTGTGACAGGGGGCCCCTATGGCTACACCTTC
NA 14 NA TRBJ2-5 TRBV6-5 CASSYGRYQETQYF TGTGCCAGCAGTTACGGGCGGTACCAAGAGACCCAGTACTTC
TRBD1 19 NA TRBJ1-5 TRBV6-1 CASSDETGMSVFSNQPQHF TGTGCCAGCAGTGACGAGACAGGGATGAGTGTCTTTAGCAATCAGCCCCAGCATTTT
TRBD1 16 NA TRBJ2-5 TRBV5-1 CASSLRPGQGAETQYF TGCGCCAGCAGCTTACGACCGGGACAGGGGGCGGAGACCCAGTACTTC
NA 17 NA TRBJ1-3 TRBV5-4 CASSQATVGVGGNTIYF TGTGCCAGCAGCCAAGCGACTGTCGGGGTAGGAGGAAACACCATATATTTT
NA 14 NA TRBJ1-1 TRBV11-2 CASSLVRVNTEAFF TGTGCCAGCAGCTTAGTTCGGGTGAACACTGAAGCTTTCTTT
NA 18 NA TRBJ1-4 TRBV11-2 CASSFPSNLQGYNEKLFF TGTGCCAGCAGCTTCCCATCTAACCTGCAGGGTTATAATGAAAAACTGTTTTTT
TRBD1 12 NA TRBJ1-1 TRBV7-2 CASSFGQGDAFF TGTGCCAGCAGCTTTGGACAGGGTGACGCTTTCTTT
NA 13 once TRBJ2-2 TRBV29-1 CSAGVLATGELFF TGCAGCGCGGGAGTCCTGGCCACCGGGGAGCTGTTTTTT
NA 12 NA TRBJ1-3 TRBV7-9 CASSHSGNTIYF TGTGCCAGCAGCCATTCTGGAAACACCATATATTTT
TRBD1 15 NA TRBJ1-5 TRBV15 CATKDRAYSNQPQHF TGTGCCACCAAAGACAGGGCCTATAGCAATCAGCCCCAGCATTTT
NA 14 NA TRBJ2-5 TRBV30 CAWSQDPGFKTQYF TGTGCCTGGAGCCAAGACCCGGGGTTTAAGACCCAGTACTTC
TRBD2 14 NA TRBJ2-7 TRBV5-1 CASSTLAGGYEQYF TGCGCCAGCAGCACACTAGCGGGGGGCTACGAGCAGTACTTC
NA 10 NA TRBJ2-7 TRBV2 CASTGLEQYF TGTGCCAGCACGGGTTTGGAGCAGTACTTC
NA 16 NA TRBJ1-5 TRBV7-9 CASSLDQGVGNQPQHF TGTGCCAGCAGCCTTGATCAAGGGGTAGGCAATCAGCCCCAGCATTTT
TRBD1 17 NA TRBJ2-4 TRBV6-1 CASSEVWTGVAKNIQYF TGTGCCAGCAGTGAAGTATGGACAGGGGTGGCTAAAAACATTCAGTACTTC
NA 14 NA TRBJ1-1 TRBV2 CASSDFRENTEAFF TGTGCCAGCAGTGACTTTAGAGAGAACACTGAAGCTTTCTTT
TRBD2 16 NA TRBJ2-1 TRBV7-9 CASSPGLADNYNEQFF TGTGCCAGCAGCCCGGGACTAGCGGATAACTACAATGAGCAGTTCTTC
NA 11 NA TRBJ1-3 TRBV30 CAWSPENTIYF TGTGCCTGGAGCCCAGAAAACACCATATATTTT
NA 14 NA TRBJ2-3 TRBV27 CASSRGTSTDTQYF TGTGCCAGCAGTAGGGGAACTAGCACAGATACGCAGTATTTT
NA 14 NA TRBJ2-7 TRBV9 CASSVGVASYEQYF TGTGCCAGCAGCGTCGGGGTTGCCTCCTACGAGCAGTACTTC
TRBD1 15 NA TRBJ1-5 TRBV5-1 CASSAGQGAGQPQHF TGCGCCAGCAGCGCTGGACAGGGGGCAGGTCAGCCCCAGCATTTT
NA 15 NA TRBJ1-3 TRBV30 CAWSVLGGLGNTIYF TGTGCCTGGAGTGTACTCGGAGGCCTGGGAAACACCATATATTTT
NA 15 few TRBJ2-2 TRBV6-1 CASRGAGGLTGELFF TGTGCCAGCCGGGGGGCCGGGGGGCTCACCGGGGAGCTGTTTTTT
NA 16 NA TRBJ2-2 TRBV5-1 CASSGGAGANTGELFF TGCGCCAGCAGCGGCGGGGCAGGGGCAAACACCGGGGAGCTGTTTTTT
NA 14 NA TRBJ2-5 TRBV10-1 CASSGGTGRETQYF TGCGCCAGCAGTGGGGGAACCGGCAGGGAGACCCAGTACTTC
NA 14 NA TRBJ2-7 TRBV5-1 CASSLTGIYYEQYF TGCGCCAGCAGCTTAACAGGAATCTACTACGAGCAGTACTTC
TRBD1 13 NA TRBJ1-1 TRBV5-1 CASSDRANTEAFF TGCGCCAGCAGCGACAGGGCGAACACTGAAGCTTTCTTT
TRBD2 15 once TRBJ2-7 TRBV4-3 CASSQVGTSGYEQYF TGCGCCAGCAGCCAAGTTGGGACTAGCGGCTACGAGCAGTACTTC
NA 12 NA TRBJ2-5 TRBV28 CASSLVERTQYF TGTGCCAGCAGTTTAGTCGAGCGCACCCAGTACTTC